This record concerns one TCR beta chain sequence. Antigen: not known. The sample is drawn from a study of shared clonotypes between healthy human individuals. Study-wide context: CD4 naive and CD4 memory each took three plates per donor, while CD8 naive took two and CD8 memory one.

The sorted-subset replicate PCRs were given about 200 ng DNA, which is 31,000 or so T cell genomes. Sequencing was performed with immunoSEQ multiplex PCR; in TCRdb, only in-frame clones are kept and a portion is missing. Found here are 70,000 to 95,000 clones, about 65% of them singletons; the top ten hold under 65%. Between the trimmed V and J ends, which lost 0 bases and 1 base, there was a span of 6 bases. CDR1 and CDR2 from the germline V gene are SGHNT and YYREEE (reference sequence). The CDR3 length is 14 residues. Study results and caveats: Clonotypes that were shared across a handful of donors made up around 4.6% of naive CD4 clonotypes.

Within Nashville, Tennessee resided all donors, each a Caucasian adult. Sequenced sample: memory CD8+ T cells sorted from blood. Subset defined: CD45RO+ cells pooled with CCR7-negative TemRA cells. This TCR derives from a man aged 25 to 40 in good health. This chain links TRBV5-4 with TRBJ2-3; D gene uncertain. Written as DNA, the CDR3 is TGTGCCAGCAGCTTGGTGCGCCGCACAGATACGCAGTATTTT. Translating gives CASSLVRRTDTQYF.